Listed below are T cell receptor beta chains from one sample, sequenced in a study of cytomegalovirus exposure and HLA in healthy donors. Measured with immunoSEQ multiplex PCR; TCRdb has only the in-frame clones, and not every one. This table has about 110,000 clones, 65% to 80% appearing once. Sequencing was carried out using PBMCs. These receptors originate from a male donor in good health and CMV-seropositive. CDR3s include the opening cysteine and the closing phenylalanine or tryptophan. Fields, in order: J gene, V gene, D gene, clone size, CDR3 DNA, CDR3 protein. The D gene is left open where the match is weak. Clone size is not always given. Where it is, it says once, few, many or a class for expanded clones.

TRBJ2-7 | TRBV5-6 | TRBD1 | NA | TGTGCCAGCAGTGGGACAGGGCCCTCCTACGAGCAGTACTTC | CASSGTGPSYEQYF
TRBJ1-4 | TRBV27 | TRBD1 | NA | TGTGCCAGCACCTCAGCCGGGACAGGGTATGAAAAACTGTTTTTT | CASTSAGTGYEKLFF
TRBJ2-7 | TRBV10-2 | NA | NA | TGCGCCAGCAGTACAGGCTACGAGCAGTACTTC | CASSTGYEQYF
TRBJ1-1 | TRBV4-2 | TRBD1 | NA | TGTGCCAGCAGCCAGAGCGGATACAGGGGGCGGAACACTGAAGCTTTCTTT | CASSQSGYRGRNTEAFF
TRBJ1-1 | TRBV19 | NA | few | TGTGCCAGTAGCCCATACAGGACGAACACTGAAGCTTTCTTT | CASSPYRTNTEAFF
TRBJ2-5 | TRBV20-1 | NA | NA | TGCAGTGCCGGGAAGGGCGACTTC | CSAGKGDF
TRBJ2-5 | TRBV7-2 | NA | NA | TGTGCCAGCAGCTTAGAAGGGCGGGGTAGGGAGACCCAGTACTTC | CASSLEGRGRETQYF
TRBJ2-7 | TRBV9 | NA | NA | TGTGCCAGCAGCGTAGGCCCGGGATACGAGCAGTACTTC | CASSVGPGYEQYF
TRBJ2-5 | TRBV6-5 | NA | NA | TGTGCCAGCAGCCCTCCTCAGGGGCTAGGAGAGACCCAGTACTTC | CASSPPQGLGETQYF
TRBJ1-2 | TRBV7-2 | NA | NA | TGTGCCAGCAGCTTAATCGGGTATGGCTACACCTTC | CASSLIGYGYTF
TRBJ2-7 | TRBV6-1 | TRBD1 | NA | TGTGCCAGCACTGCGGGGACAGGGATCGAGCAGTACTTC | CASTAGTGIEQYF
TRBJ1-2 | TRBV2 | TRBD1 | NA | TGTGCCAGCAGTTACAGGGGGCGGGATTATGGCTACACCTTC | CASSYRGRDYGYTF
TRBJ1-3 | TRBV7-2 | NA | NA | TGTGCCAGCAGCGAACTAACAGGGCACGGAAACACCATATATTTT | CASSELTGHGNTIYF
TRBJ2-7 | TRBV7-6 | NA | NA | TGTGCCAGCAGCTTAGTTCCGGGCGAGCAGTACTTC | CASSLVPGEQYF
TRBJ2-7 | TRBV4-3 | NA | few | TGCGCCAGCAGCCAAGATGGCCGGACTATCGTCGAGCAGTACTTC | CASSQDGRTIVEQYF
TRBJ2-3 | TRBV30 | NA | few | TGTGCCTGGAGTGACCTTTGGCCGGGGGACCCCACAGATACGCAGTATTTT | CAWSDLWPGDPTDTQYF
TRBJ1-2 | TRBV28 | TRBD1 | few | TGTGCCAGCAGTCGCACCGGGACAGGGGGCTGGGGCTACACCTTC | CASSRTGTGGWGYTF
TRBJ1-1 | TRBV19 | TRBD1 | NA | TGTGCCAGTGGGGTTAACAGGGGCACTGAAGCTTTCTTT | CASGVNRGTEAFF
TRBJ1-1 | TRBV30 | NA | few | TGTGCCTGGAGCGGACAAGGAAACACTGAAGCTTTCTTT | CAWSGQGNTEAFF
TRBJ1-5 | TRBV5-1 | NA | NA | TGCGCCAGCAGCTTGGCCGGGGGCAATCAGCCCCAGCATTTT | CASSLAGGNQPQHF
TRBJ1-5 | TRBV28 | NA | NA | TGTGCCAGCAGTTTATCCGTCGGGTATAGCAATCAGCCCCAGCATTTT | CASSLSVGYSNQPQHF
TRBJ2-5 | TRBV14 | NA | few | TGTGCCAGCAGCCAGTTCAGCCAAGAGACCCAGTACTTC | CASSQFSQETQYF
TRBJ1-1 | TRBV2 | NA | NA | TGTGCCAGCAAGACATCATCAGGGGCTGCAGCTTTCTTT | CASKTSSGAAAFF
TRBJ2-7 | TRBV4-2 | NA | NA | TGTGCCAGCAGCCCCCGACTAGATCTCTCCTACGAGCAGTACTTC | CASSPRLDLSYEQYF
TRBJ2-3 | TRBV5-1 | NA | once | TGCGCCAGCAGCTTGTTAGGGAGTAGTTCAGATACGCAGTATTTT | CASSLLGSSSDTQYF
TRBJ2-2 | TRBV2 | TRBD1 | few | TGTGCCAGCAGTGAAGGGGGACAGGGAGGAACCGGGGAGCTGTTTTTT | CASSEGGQGGTGELFF
TRBJ2-7 | TRBV6-1 | TRBD1 | once | TGTGCCAGTAAGGCCTGGGACAGGGTCTACGAGCAGTACTTC | CASKAWDRVYEQYF
TRBJ2-5 | TRBV25-1 | TRBD1 | NA | TGTGCCAGCAGACCGGACAGGGGGGTTAAAAGGGCCACCCAGTACTTC | CASRPDRGVKRATQYF
TRBJ1-5 | TRBV4-1 | TRBD1 | once | TGCGCCAGCAGCCAAGGAGGACAGGCCAAGGATAGCAATCAGCCCCAGCATTTT | CASSQGGQAKDSNQPQHF
TRBJ1-5 | TRBV19 | NA | once | TGTGCCAGTAGTATGGGCGGGAGGGCGGGTAATCAGCCCCAGCATTTT | CASSMGGRAGNQPQHF
TRBJ2-2 | TRBV6-6 | NA | NA | TGTGCCAGCAGCCCCGGGGGAGCGAACACCGGGGAGCTGTTTTTT | CASSPGGANTGELFF
TRBJ1-1 | TRBV2 | NA | NA | TGTGCCAGCAGTGAGAGAGTAAAGAACACTGAAGCTTTCTTT | CASSERVKNTEAFF
TRBJ1-5 | TRBV6-5 | NA | NA | TGTGCCAGCGGCCTTACACATAGCAATCAGCCCCAGCATTTT | CASGLTHSNQPQHF
TRBJ1-2 | TRBV15 | NA | NA | TGTGCCACCAGCGGGGAGGGGATAGACTATGGCTACACCTTC | CATSGEGIDYGYTF
TRBJ2-7 | TRBV14 | TRBD2 | NA | TGTGCCAGCAGCCCTTTACCGGGACGGGAGGAGGAGCAGTACTTC | CASSPLPGREEEQYF
TRBJ2-3 | TRBV7-2 | TRBD2 | NA | TGTGCCAGCACGGGGGGGGAATGGATCACAGATACGCAGTATTTT | CASTGGEWITDTQYF
TRBJ2-1 | TRBV6-5 | TRBD2 | NA | TGTGCCAGCACTTGGACTAGCGGCTACAATGAGCAGTTCTTC | CASTWTSGYNEQFF
TRBJ2-7 | TRBV6-5 | TRBD2 | NA | TGTGCCAGCAGTTACCCCCTAGCGGGAGGTTCGCACGAGCAGTACTTC | CASSYPLAGGSHEQYF
TRBJ2-3 | TRBV2 | NA | NA | TGTGCCAGCAGTGAAGAGAGGCCCCCGGGGACGCAGTATTTT | CASSEERPPGTQYF
TRBJ2-2 | TRBV29-1 | TRBD2 | NA | TGCAGCGGTGGACTAGCGGGGGCCGGGGAGCTGTTTTTT | CSGGLAGAGELFF
TRBJ2-3 | TRBV5-1 | TRBD2 | NA | TGCGCCAGCAGCCCGTCTAGCGGGAGGGCCATGGATACGCAGTATTTT | CASSPSSGRAMDTQYF
TRBJ1-1 | TRBV7-3 | NA | NA | TGTGCCAGCAGGCCCGATGGGGAGTCCACTGAAGCTTTCTTT | CASRPDGESTEAFF
TRBJ1-4 | TRBV6-1 | NA | NA | TGTGCCAGCAGTGATGTCCTAGCAGAAAGGCGAAAACTGTTTTTT | CASSDVLAERRKLFF
TRBJ2-7 | TRBV7-3 | TRBD2 | once | TGTGCCAGCAGCTTAGGTCTAGCGGGAGTGAACGAGCAGTACTTC | CASSLGLAGVNEQYF
TRBJ2-1 | TRBV5-1 | NA | few | TGCGCCAGCAGCTTCAGGGGCGAATATCTTGAGCAGTTCTTC | CASSFRGEYLEQFF
TRBJ2-7 | TRBV28 | TRBD2 | NA | TGTGCCAGCAGTTTACGGACTAGCGGCTACGAGCAGTACTTC | CASSLRTSGYEQYF
TRBJ1-4 | TRBV7-2 | NA | NA | TGTGCCAGCAGCTTAGTCCATGATGAAAAACTGTTTTTT | CASSLVHDEKLFF
TRBJ1-5 | TRBV9 | TRBD1 | few | TGTGCCAGCAGCCTCACAGGGGAGAGATATCAGCCCCAGCATTTT | CASSLTGERYQPQHF
TRBJ1-1 | TRBV7-9 | NA | few | TGTGCCAGCAGACGTACGGGGGGCAGTGAAGCTTTCTTT | CASRRTGGSEAFF
TRBJ2-6 | TRBV7-9 | NA | NA | TGTGCCAGCAGCGGGGGCAGTCGAGACTCTGGGGCCAACGTCCTGACTTTC | CASSGGSRDSGANVLTF
TRBJ2-3 | TRBV11-2 | NA | few | TGTGCCAGCAGCTCTGCACTAGTCACAGATACGCAGTATTTT | CASSSALVTDTQYF
TRBJ2-3 | TRBV14 | NA | NA | TGTGCCAGCAGCCAAGAGGGACTGCTCGTAAATACGCAGTATTTT | CASSQEGLLVNTQYF
TRBJ1-1 | TRBV19 | NA | NA | TGTGCCAGTAGCCTCAGGGTGGCGAACACTGAAGCTTTCTTT | CASSLRVANTEAFF
TRBJ2-3 | TRBV6-1 | TRBD2 | NA | TGTGCCAGTATAGTACGGACTAGCGGCGGAGATACGCAGTATTTT | CASIVRTSGGDTQYF
TRBJ2-5 | TRBV5-1 | TRBD2 | NA | TGCGCCAGCAGCCCCCGGACTAGCGGCAAAGAGACCCAGTACTTC | CASSPRTSGKETQYF
TRBJ1-2 | TRBV19 | NA | NA | TGTGCCAGTACATCTTGGGGGGGCGGCTACACCTTC | CASTSWGGGYTF
TRBJ1-4 | TRBV7-9 | TRBD1 | NA | TGTGCCAGCAGCTTATTGGGACAGGGGTCGGCTAATGAAAAACTGTTTTTT | CASSLLGQGSANEKLFF
TRBJ2-7 | TRBV6-5 | TRBD1 | once | TGTGCCAGCAGTTACCGAAATCGGGACAGGGATCAGCAGTACTTC | CASSYRNRDRDQQYF
TRBJ2-1 | TRBV5-6 | TRBD2 | NA | TGTGCCAGCAGCTCCCCTGAGCGGGGGAGCCAGGGGGAGCAGTTCTTC | CASSSPERGSQGEQFF
TRBJ1-1 | TRBV30 | TRBD1 | NA | TGTACCTGGAGTGTACTCACAGGGGGTTACACTGAAGCTTTCTTT | CTWSVLTGGYTEAFF